Shown below are 13 T cell receptor beta chains from a single sample sequenced in a study of OX40 agonist ivuxolimab in advanced cancers. Assay: immunoSEQ multiplex PCR; the TCRdb copy retains only in-frame clones and omits some. This table holds about 100,000 clones, around 90% found once. This sample comprised CD4+ or CD8+ T cells sorted from blood, obtained in a trial of the OX40 agonist ivuxolimab. These receptors originate from an adult with an advanced solid tumor such as melanoma, head and neck, liver or kidney cancer.

This chain connects TRBV4-3 to TRBJ1-4; D call uncertain. CDR3 length: 13 amino acids. Looked up from germline, CDR1 is LGHNA and CDR2 is YSLEER. Between the trimmed V and J ends, which lost 0 bases and 8 bases, there was a span of 7 bases. CDR3 DNA: TGCGCCAGCAGCCAAGATCGGAGGGAAAAACTGTTTTTT. Amino acid sequence: CASSQDRREKLFF.

In the case of this clone: At one of its ends the junction is not consistent with the germline gene, which may arise from a read error. The chain carries TRBV7-9 and TRBJ2-7; tentative D call: TRBD1 (5 bases). Germline CDR1 reads SEHNR; CDR2 reads FQNEAQ (reference sequence). The CDR3 covers 12 residues. The CDR3 sequence: CASSKETGPVDF. The CDR3 DNA follows: TGTGCCAGCAGCAAAGAAACAGGTCCAGTGGACTTC.

V gene TRBV19 combines with J gene TRBJ2-6, with D possibly being TRBD1 or TRBD2 (5 bases each). This CDR3 is 17 amino acids long. With 1 base removed from V and 2 bases from J, the gap between germline ends came to 12 bases. Germline CDR1 LNHDA, CDR2 SQIVND (reference sequence). This CDR3 reads CASSIGDPRTGANVLTF. The CDR3 nucleotides are TGTGCCAGTAGTATAGGGGACCCTCGGACTGGGGCCAACGTCCTGACTTTC.

This clone was recorded once. The chain is built from TRBV5-1 and TRBJ1-5; D may be TRBD1 (5 bases). Trimming took 4 bases from V and 11 from J, leaving 22 bases between them. Germline loops: CDR1 SGHRS, CDR2 YFSETQ. The CDR3 is 15 residues long. The CDR3 sequence: CASSHKPGPEEAQHF. CDR3 DNA sequence: TGCGCCAGCAGCCACAAACCGGGGCCCGAGGAGGCCCAGCATTTT.

This clone was detected only once. CDR3 nucleotides: TGTGCCAGCAGTCTAGGGGACAGGCGATACAATCAGCCCCAGCATTTT. Translation gives CASSLGDRRYNQPQHF. The chain has TRBV7-6 and TRBJ1-5; 8 nucleotides line up with TRBD1. The CDR3 loop spans 16 amino acids. Germline CDR1 and CDR2: SGHVS and FNYEAQ. J gave up 3 bases and V 6 bases, and 10 bases lay outside the gene matches.

The rearrangement uses TRBV19 and TRBJ1-2, with D uncertain. V was clipped by 3 bases and J by 4 bases, with 12 bases between them. Per the germline V gene, CDR1 is LNHDA and CDR2 is SQIVND (reference sequence). This CDR3 has 14 amino acids. CDR3 coding DNA: TGTGCCAGTAGTATTTTAGGCCTGAGCTATGGCTACACCTTC. It specifies CASSILGLSYGYTF.

The rearrangement joins TRBV5-1 to TRBJ2-7, with no clear D. Deletions cut 2 bases from V and 4 bases from J, with 10 bases between. The CDR3 is made up of 13 amino acids. The germline gives CDR1 SGHRS, CDR2 YFSETQ. This chain's CDR3 is CASSFPDTYEQYF. Written as DNA, the CDR3 is TGCGCCAGCAGCTTCCCAGACACGTACGAGCAGTACTTC.

This clone has just a few counts. V and J are TRBV20-1 and TRBJ2-7, with D maybe TRBD2 (6 bases). The CDR3 extends over 11 amino acids. From germline, CDR1 is DFQATT and CDR2 SNEGSKA (reference sequence). The CDR3 DNA sequence: TGCAGCGCCGGAGCGGGCCACGAGCAGTACTTC. Amino acid sequence: CSAGAGHEQYF.

V and J are TRBV4-1 and TRBJ2-1, with D possibly being TRBD1 or TRBD2 (5 bases each). The CDR3 has 14 amino acids. Trimming removed 3 bases from V and 0 bases from J, with 6 bases in between. Germline lookup yields CDR1 MGHRA and CDR2 YSYEKL. The CDR3 DNA is TGCGCCAGCAGCCAGGGGACCTCCTACAATGAGCAGTTCTTC. Protein: CASSQGTSYNEQFF.

This chain uses TRBV7-2 with TRBJ2-4; D is undetermined. This CDR3 region has 17 residues. V lost 5 bases to trimming and J lost 0 bases, with 17 bases between them. The germline CDR1 and CDR2 sequences are SGHTA and FQGNSA. The CDR3, as DNA: TGTGCCAGCAGCCCCCGGGCCTCACTTCTAGCCAAAAACATTCAGTACTTC. Translated: CASSPRASLLAKNIQYF.

This clone appeared a few times. This chain connects TRBV29-1 to TRBJ1-1; 7 positions match TRBD1. This CDR3 has 13 residues. V lost 6 bases, J lost 2 bases, and 6 bases stayed unmatched. Per germline, CDR1 SQVTM and CDR2 ANQGSEA. CDR3 nucleotide sequence: TGCAGCGTCGCACAGGGGACTAACACTGAAGCTTTCTTT. Protein product: CSVAQGTNTEAFF.

The count of this clone is one. DNA of the CDR3: TGTGCCAGCAGCTTTGAGACTTTACGAAGTGAGCAGTTCTTC. Translation: CASSFETLRSEQFF. The chain has TRBV7-3 and TRBJ2-1; D is ambiguous. The CDR3 spans 14 residues. Trimming left V 3 bases short and J 9 bases short, with 15 bases between. Germline CDR1 and CDR2: SGHTA and FQGTGA.

The genes are TRBV29-1 and TRBJ2-5, with 9 bases fitting TRBD1. The germline CDR1 and CDR2 sequences are SQVTM and ANQGSEA. This CDR3 comprises 13 residues. After removal of 6 bases from V and 5 bases from J, the junction contained 7 bases not matched to a gene. The CDR3 protein is CSVRTGAAETQYF. CDR3 nucleotide sequence: TGCAGCGTGAGGACAGGGGCAGCCGAGACCCAGTACTTC.